This T cell receptor beta chain is drawn from a study of PD-L1 blockade in urothelial cancer (dated by TCRdb to 2017 to 2019). In the study overall: All patients started therapy at some point between 2014 and 2016 and received atezolizumab 1,200 mg intravenously every 3 weeks. Pretreatment tumor samples, along with matched peripheral blood collected serially before and after atezolizumab treatment, underwent TCR sequencing. Twenty-nine patients had pretreatment blood TCR-seq, 24 had at least one posttreatment blood collection, and 24 had tumor TCR-seq. About 90% of the roughly 29 patients were identified as males with urothelial cancer of bladder origin, and a prior smoking history was reported by 18 of 29 patients. In the same patients, whole exome sequencing and RNA sequencing of pretreatment tumors were performed in addition to TCR sequencing. Progression-free survival longer than 6 months counted as durable clinical benefit, and TCR features were additionally tested against both progression-free and overall survival. Durable clinical benefit was achieved by nine patients and was not achieved by 20 patients. The study, an exploratory multi-omic analysis, examined somatic, immune and clinical correlates of response to PD-L1 blockade with atezolizumab in urothelial cancer. Blood samples were analyzed 3 weeks after the start of treatment (second dose) and 6 weeks after the start of treatment. Blood samples yielded a median of approximately 150,000 T cells and more than 75,000 unique TCRs, with median clonality approximately 0.08. An ECOG performance status of 0 or 1 was recorded for the patients, and 0 to 3 prior chemotherapy regimens had been received by the patients. Results the study describes overall, beyond this receptor: Greater expansion of tumor-associated TCR clones in peripheral blood 3 weeks after the start of treatment was observed in patients with durable benefit (n of about 20, p = 0.022). Small sample size (n of about 30) and many exploratory analyses mean the results are intended to be hypothesis-generating. A pretreatment peripheral blood TCR clonality below the median was linked to improved progression-free and overall survival.

Inclusive of the bounding cysteine and phenylalanine, the CDR3 is 17 residues long. Of the read, only the CDR3 DNA is kept; its 51 bases are in frame from base 1. Taken from the germline V gene, the CDR1 and CDR2 loops are MRHNA and SNTAGT. V is cut back by 3 bases and J by 6 bases, with 13 bases in the junction unmatched. The intended sense of this specimen's time point label: pretreatment peripheral blood. The cohort comprised 30 or so patients with locally advanced or metastatic urothelial carcinoma treated at Memorial Sloan Kettering on a trial protocol. Peripheral blood mononuclear cells were collected pretreatment and during treatment, with between 1 and 8 total time points per patient. The Qiagen DNeasy Blood extraction kit was used to purify genomic DNA from total PBMCs and from tumor samples. PBMCs were collected pretreatment and during treatment, and were isolated and stored as previously described.

To estimate absolute template abundance from read counts, synthetic TCR analog templates were spiked into each PCR. TCRbeta CDR3 regions were amplified from genomic DNA with bias-controlled V and J gene primers using the immunoSEQ assay. Rearranged TCRbeta segments were sequenced at approximately 20X coverage. The authors' pipeline ran thus. Clustering was used to correct sequencing errors, and CDR3s were annotated against IMGT so that V, D and J genes could be assigned. Downstream analyses used only productive TCRbeta rearrangements and left out out-of-frame or stop-codon sequences. Clonality was computed as one minus Shannon entropy normalized by the log of the number of unique productive sequences. Clones differing between time points or between blood and tumor were identified by Fisher's exact test with Benjamini-Hochberg correction at adjusted p below 0.01. Drawn from immuneACCESS, this table holds only the in-frame rearrangements with V and J called that TCRdb kept. Clones are partly lost; checked studies trace under half to an unresolved V gene and leave the rest unexplained. The V and J calls and clone size come from that table; D and trimming were worked out from the DNA. Here the sample has 45,000 to 60,000 clones; around 83% occur a single time. The ten most abundant clones make up approximately 1.9% of the sample.

Notes on this clone: Its antigen is not yet known. Per-base qualities were not stored, and no clone one base away is much larger.

The V and J genes are TRBV6-4 and TRBJ1-1; 10 central nucleotides agree with TRBD1. The clonotype originates from a man in his fifties or sixties with urothelial cancer. The sequencing used PBMCs, collected around atezolizumab (anti-PD-L1) treatment. The DNA sequence is TGTGCCAGCAGTGATGAGAGACAGGGGGCGACTAGAGCTGAAGCTTTCTTT. The encoded protein is CASSDERQGATRAEAFF.